Listed here is a single T cell receptor beta chain. Antigen: not known. ViraFEST used viral peptide pools to expand antigen-specific CD4+ T cells before sequencing. Having been cultured for less than 13 days, the cells underwent CD4+ T cell isolation. Vaccine recipients lacked prior SARS-CoV-2 infection and had negative nucleocapsid antibodies. About 2 million PBMC were seeded per well and grown in the presence of 10 IU/ml IL-2 and around 10 ug/ml peptides. Cultures got half-medium changes with IL-2 on days 3 and 7. CDR1 and CDR2 from the germline V gene are MNHEY and SVGAGI. This CDR3 region has 14 residues. Unmatched junction bases numbered 5, after V lost 6 bases and J lost 5 bases. The assay was immunoSEQ multiplex PCR, and TCRdb's table has in-frame clones only and misses some. The profile covers 20,000 to 30,000 clones, with 76% appearing a single time and 10% taken by the ten largest. This sample was taken from a study of vaccination effects on CD4 cells after COVID-19.

Study-wide results and caveats: The vaccine-induced clones of healthy vaccinees included only 1 of 255 that cross-reacted with common cold coronaviruses. Vaccine- and infection-induced clones showed marked clonal contraction late following vaccination.

This TCR came from a human donor who received a COVID-19 vaccine. V gene TRBV6-5 combines with J gene TRBJ2-2, with 8 bases matching TRBD1. Sequencing was performed on CD4+ T cells from PBMCs cultured with HCoV-NL63 spike peptides, taken before COVID-19 vaccination. Here the CDR3 DNA reads TGTGCCAGCAGGAGGGACAGGCGAACCGGGGAGCTGTTTTTT. Translation gives CASRRDRRTGELFF.